This T cell receptor beta chain was obtained from a study of spatial heterogeneity in lung cancer. Study in general: The mean occurrence of each unique TCR and UMI combination in raw reads exceeded ten.

The CDR3 extends over 16 amino acids. The germline V gene has CDR1 SGHTA and CDR2 FQGTGA. V was pared by 5 bases and J by 2 bases, with 6 bases of the junction left unmatched. As for time point: sample taken at primary tumor resection. Donation came from around 77 patients with untreated early-stage non-small cell lung cancer. In each case, whole RNA from tumor, nontumor lung or frozen PBMC was sequenced unsorted. This clonotype was observed a handful of times. TCRdb reprocessed the 5' RACE reads via MiXCR and lists one record per CDR3 protein. In the table there are under 25,000 distinct CDR3 sequences, 7% of which are singletons.

The material was PBMCs, obtained at surgery. The sequence derives from a male donor with early-stage non-small cell lung cancer. The chain employs TRBV7-3 and TRBJ2-3; 11 positions match TRBD2. DNA for the CDR3: TGTGCCAGCAGCCCGCGGACTAGCGGGTACACAGATACGCAGTATTTT. Amino acid sequence: CASSPRTSGYTDTQYF. The full variable domain, completed using reference TRBV7-3 and TRBJ2-3, is GAGVSQTPSNKVTEKGKYVELRCDPISGHTALYWYRQSLGQGPEFLIYFQGTGAADDSGLPNDRFFAVRPEGSVSTLKIQRTERGDSAVYLCASSPRTSGYTDTQYFGPGTRLTVL.